Presented here are 18 T cell receptor beta chains from one specimen sequenced in a study of CXCR3-negative and CXCR3-positive naive CD8 T cells. Through 5' RACE with UMI labels, the TRB cDNA libraries were prepared. TCRdb re-called the 5' RACE reads and shows each CDR3 protein once, DNA omitted. The sample shows 92,000 or so distinct CDR3 sequences, and approximately 1% sits with its ten largest clones. What was sequenced was naive CXCR3- CD8+ T cells from blood. Subset defined: CD45RO-CCR7+CD27+CD95- naive CD8+ T cells lacking CXCR3 (TNR3-). The receptors stem from a human donor in good health. Some clones in this sample may be carry-over from other donors' samples.

The chain is built from TRBV14 and TRBJ2-5; lacking DNA, the TRBD1 call made by TCRdb goes unchecked. This CDR3 contains 17 residues. Germline V gene data show CDR1 as SGHDN and CDR2 as FVKESK. The CDR3 is CASSQDPKGQGRETQYF.

This chain uses TRBV15 with TRBJ2-3. Germline assignment: CDR1 LNHNV and CDR2 YYDKDF (reference sequence). The CDR3 runs 13 residues. The CDR3 sequence is CATSRASGDTQYF.

This chain connects TRBV15 to TRBJ1-1; the TCRdb call, TRBD1, lacks DNA for checking. CDR1 is LNHNV and CDR2 is YYDKDF in the germline V gene (reference sequence). The CDR3 spans 15 residues. The CDR3 protein is CATSLPTGINTEAFF.

V and J are TRBV29-1 and TRBJ2-1; TCRdb's D call of TRBD2 is untestable without DNA. Germline loops: CDR1 SQVTM, CDR2 ANQGSEA. CDR3 length equals 13 residues. CDR3 sequence: CSGREGRINEQFF.

This chain uses TRBV12-3 or TRBV12-4 with TRBJ2-1; the D gene TCRdb calls, TRBD2, cannot be checked with no DNA. The CDR3 is made up of 13 amino acids. The CDR3: CASSPTSGGAGFF.

The chain has TRBV29-1 and TRBJ2-5; TCRdb returns TRBD2, unconfirmable since there is no DNA. Germline V gives CDR1 SQVTM, CDR2 ANQGSEA. The CDR3 sequence is 15 residues long. CDR3: CSVDGLAENQGTQYF.

The V call is TRBV6-5, the J call TRBJ2-1. The germline V gene encodes CDR1 MNHEY and CDR2 SVGAGI. This CDR3 is 11 amino acids long. CDR3 in amino acids: CASSYPGEQFF.

This sequence joins TRBV18 and TRBJ2-2; no DNA is available, so the TRBD1 call from TCRdb remains unchecked. Germline V gene sequence: CDR1 KGHSH, CDR2 LQKENI. CDR3 length equals 15 residues. The CDR3 protein is CASSPWTENTGELFF.

The chain combines TRBV29-1 with TRBJ1-2; with no DNA, the TCRdb D assignment of TRBD1 cannot be verified. This CDR3 spans 14 amino acids. The germline CDR1 and CDR2 sequences are SQVTM and ANQGSEA. The CDR3 loop reads CSVEDNRRYYGYNF.

The J gene is TRBJ1-2, the V gene TRBV21-1. TRBV21-1 is a listed pseudogene. CDR3 length: 11 residues. The CDR3 sequence is CASSSIVGNTF.

This chain links TRBV4-3 with TRBJ2-1; as DNA is missing, the TRBD1 call by TCRdb cannot be tested. Germline lookup yields CDR1 LGHNA and CDR2 YSLEER. This CDR3 is built from 16 residues. Here the CDR3 reads CASSRTLGQGMNEQFF.

The chain couples TRBV5-1 to TRBJ1-1. CDR1 is SGHRS, CDR2 YFSETQ, per germline. The CDR3 covers 13 residues. CDR3 region: CASSLAGYTEAFF.

The J gene is TRBJ1-1, the V gene TRBV29-1; TCRdb lists TRBD1, though no DNA is available to test this call. The germline V gene encodes CDR1 SQVTM and CDR2 ANQGSEA. The CDR3 covers 12 residues. CDR3 sequence reads: CSVEGTGTEAFF.

V and J are TRBV7-9 and TRBJ1-5; TCRdb calls TRBD1, which cannot be checked without DNA. Germline V lookup: CDR1 SEHNR, CDR2 FQNEAQ (reference sequence). This CDR3 has 16 amino acids. The CDR3 sequence: CASSQAGDRANQPQHF.

This chain joins TRBV21-1 and TRBJ2-1. TRBV21-1 represents a pseudogene. There are 12 residues in the CDR3. This CDR3 reads CASSKAGNEQFF.

This chain connects TRBV28 to TRBJ2-7; the D call from TCRdb, TRBD1, cannot be confirmed without DNA. Germline CDR1 reads MDHEN; CDR2 reads SYDVKM. CDR3 size: 14 residues. CDR3 protein: CASSLQGASYEQYF.

The chain employs TRBV29-1 and TRBJ2-7; TCRdb reports TRBD1, a call that lacks DNA to check it against. In germline, CDR1 is SQVTM, CDR2 ANQGSEA. The length of the CDR3 is 14 residues. CDR3 residues: CSVEDRDTPGEQYF.

The chain joins TRBV4-1 to TRBJ2-2. The CDR3 length is 14 residues. Per the germline V gene, CDR1 is MGHRA and CDR2 is YSYEKL. CDR3 sequence: CASSLLGNTGELFF.